This TCR beta chain stems from a study of control samples from healthy donors and cancer patients. V shed 10 bases, J shed 6 bases, and the junction held 9 bases outside the gene matches. There are 13 residues in the CDR3. Germline loops: CDR1 MNHEY, CDR2 SVGAGI. Profiled with immunoSEQ multiplex PCR; TCRdb holds only in-frame clones, not every one. The sample consists of 100,000 to 150,000 clones, 92% of them appearing once. The sample comprised blood. This receptor was identified in a woman aged 45-65 years in good health. The gene calls are TRBV6-5 and TRBJ1-2; 9 bases line up with TRBD1. The CDR3 region has the DNA TGTGCCACCTGGGGGGGACAGGGACATGGCTACACCTTC. Protein product: CATWGGQGHGYTF.